This T cell receptor (beta chain) appears in the sequencing data of a study of blood T cell repertoires in COVID-19. The overall study: Acute and convalescent COVID-19 specimens originated in the United States, Italy and Spain. From T cells, B-cell-depleted T cells, or PBMCs came the material, which was cDNA or gDNA.

Germline CDR1 SGHRS, CDR2 YFSETQ. The germline V and J ends were trimmed by 5 bases and 3 bases, with 12 bases remaining between them. This CDR3 is built from 14 residues. Only in-frame clones appear in the TCRdb table, and some are missing; sequencing was by immunoSEQ multiplex PCR. The data contain under 300,000 clones, approximately 86% of them singletons. This clonotype was sampled from a human donor in a cohort sampled during active COVID-19. The sample comprised peripheral blood. This sequence joins TRBV5-1 and TRBJ2-1; maybe TRBD1 (5 bases). DNA of the CDR3: TGCGCCAGCAGTAGCACAGGCCGCTACAATGAGCAGTTCTTC. Residues: CASSSTGRYNEQFF.